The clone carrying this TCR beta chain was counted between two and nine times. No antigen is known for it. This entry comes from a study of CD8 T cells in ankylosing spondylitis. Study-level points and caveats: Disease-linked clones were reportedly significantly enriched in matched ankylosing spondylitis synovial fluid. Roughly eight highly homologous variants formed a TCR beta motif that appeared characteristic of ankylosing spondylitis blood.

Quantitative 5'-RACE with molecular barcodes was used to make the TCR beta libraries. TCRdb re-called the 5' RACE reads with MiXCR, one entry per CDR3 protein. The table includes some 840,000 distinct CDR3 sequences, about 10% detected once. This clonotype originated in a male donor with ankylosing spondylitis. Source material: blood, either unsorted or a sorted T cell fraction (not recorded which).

Here the CDR3 DNA reads TGTGCCAGCAGCTTAGATCGTACGGTTGGCTACACCTTC. Protein sequence: CASSLDRTVGYTF. The chain employs TRBV11-2 and TRBJ1-2; D uncertain. Germline-derived CDR1 and CDR2 are SGHAT and FQNNGV. The CDR3 extends over 13 amino acids. The V gene lost 0 bases and the J gene lost 7 bases, with 9 bases spanning the gap.